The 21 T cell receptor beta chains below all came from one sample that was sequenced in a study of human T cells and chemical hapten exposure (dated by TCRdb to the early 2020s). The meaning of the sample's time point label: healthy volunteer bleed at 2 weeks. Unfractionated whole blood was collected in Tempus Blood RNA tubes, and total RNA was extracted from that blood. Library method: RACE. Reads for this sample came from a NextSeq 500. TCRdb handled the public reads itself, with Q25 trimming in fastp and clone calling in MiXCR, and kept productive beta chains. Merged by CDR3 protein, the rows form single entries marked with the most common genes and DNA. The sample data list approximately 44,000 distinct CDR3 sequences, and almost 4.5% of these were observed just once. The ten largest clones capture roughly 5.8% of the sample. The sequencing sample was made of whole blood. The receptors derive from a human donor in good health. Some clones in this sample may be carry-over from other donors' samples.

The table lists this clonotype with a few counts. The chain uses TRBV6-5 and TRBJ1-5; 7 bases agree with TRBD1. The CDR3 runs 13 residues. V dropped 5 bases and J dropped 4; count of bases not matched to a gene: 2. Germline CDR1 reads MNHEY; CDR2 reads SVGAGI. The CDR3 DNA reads TGTGCCAGCAGTCCACAGGGGAATCAGCCCCAGCATTTT. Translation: CASSPQGNQPQHF.

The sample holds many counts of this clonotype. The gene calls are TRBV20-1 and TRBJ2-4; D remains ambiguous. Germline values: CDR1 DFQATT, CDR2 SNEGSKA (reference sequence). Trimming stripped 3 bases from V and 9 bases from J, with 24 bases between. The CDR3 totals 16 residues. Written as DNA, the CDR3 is TGCAGTGCTAGGGTCGCGAGACACCCAGCCCATGGCATTCAGTACTTC. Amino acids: CSARVARHPAHGIQYF.

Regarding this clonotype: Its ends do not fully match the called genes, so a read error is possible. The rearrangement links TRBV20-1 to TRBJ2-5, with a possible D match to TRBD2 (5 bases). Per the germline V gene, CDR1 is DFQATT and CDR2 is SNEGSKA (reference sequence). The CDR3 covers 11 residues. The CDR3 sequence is CSVRGSGTQYF. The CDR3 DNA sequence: TGCAGTGTTAGAGGGAGCGGGACCCAGTACTTC.

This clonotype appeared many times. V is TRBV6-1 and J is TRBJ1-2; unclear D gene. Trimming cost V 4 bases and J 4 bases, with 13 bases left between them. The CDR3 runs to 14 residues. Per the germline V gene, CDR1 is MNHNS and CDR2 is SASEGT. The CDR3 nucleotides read TGTGCCAGCAGTGCAGGCGCGGGCGTCTATGGCTACACCTTC. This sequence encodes CASSAGAGVYGYTF.

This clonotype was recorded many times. The CDR3 reads CATSDLNRGEAGELFF. DNA for the CDR3: TGTGCCACCAGTGATTTGAACAGGGGTGAGGCCGGGGAGCTGTTTTTT. The chain is built from TRBV24-1 and TRBJ2-2; 7 bases fit TRBD1. Looked up from germline, CDR1 is KGHDR and CDR2 is SFDVKD. The CDR3 sequence is 16 residues long. Trimming cost V 0 bases and J 6 bases; bases outside gene matches: 6.

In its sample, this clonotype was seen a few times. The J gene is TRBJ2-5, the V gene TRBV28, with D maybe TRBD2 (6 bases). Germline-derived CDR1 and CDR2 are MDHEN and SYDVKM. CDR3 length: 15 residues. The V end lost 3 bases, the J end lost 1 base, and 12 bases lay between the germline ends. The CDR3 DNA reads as TGTGCCAGCAGTTTGGGGGGAGAGCCCCAAGAGACCCAGTACTTC. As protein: CASSLGGEPQETQYF.

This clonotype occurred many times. In nucleotides, the CDR3 is TGCGCCAGCAGCCAGATTCCAGGGACGGGCAATCAGCCCCAGCATTTT. It translates to CASSQIPGTGNQPQHF. The chain links TRBV4-1 to TRBJ1-5, with D possibly being TRBD1 (5 bases). V was trimmed by 3 bases and J by 2 bases, leaving 14 bases between them. Germline V CDR1 and CDR2: MGHRA, YSYEKL. There are 16 residues in the CDR3.

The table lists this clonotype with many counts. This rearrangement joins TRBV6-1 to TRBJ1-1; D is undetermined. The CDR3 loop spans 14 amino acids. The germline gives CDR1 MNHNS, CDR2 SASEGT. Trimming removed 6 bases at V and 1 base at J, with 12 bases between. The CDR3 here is CASRDGLTNTEAFF. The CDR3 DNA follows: TGTGCCAGCAGGGATGGACTGACGAACACTGAAGCTTTCTTT.

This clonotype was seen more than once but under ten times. In DNA, the CDR3 is TGTGCCAGCAGCCATGACTTAAGCTCCTACGAGCAGTACTTC. Residues: CASSHDLSSYEQYF. This sequence joins TRBV3-1 and TRBJ2-7; D is unresolved. Germline loops: CDR1 LGHDT, CDR2 YNNKEL (reference sequence). The V end was cut by 3 bases, the J end by 0 bases, with 9 bases between. The CDR3 consists of 14 residues.

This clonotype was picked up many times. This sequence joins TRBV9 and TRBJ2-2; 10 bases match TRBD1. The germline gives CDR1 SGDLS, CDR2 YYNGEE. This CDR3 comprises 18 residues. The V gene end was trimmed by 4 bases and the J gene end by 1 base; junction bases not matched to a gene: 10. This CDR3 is CASSSRTGGWRNTGELFF. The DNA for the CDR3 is TGTGCCAGCAGCTCCCGGACAGGGGGTTGGAGGAACACCGGGGAGCTGTTTTTT. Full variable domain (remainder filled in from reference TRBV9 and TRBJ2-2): DSGVTQTPKHLITATGQRVTLRCSPRSGDLSVYWYQQSLDQGLQFLIQYYNGEERAKGNILERFSAQQFPDLHSELNLSSLELGDSALYFCASSSRTGGWRNTGELFFGEGSRLTVL.

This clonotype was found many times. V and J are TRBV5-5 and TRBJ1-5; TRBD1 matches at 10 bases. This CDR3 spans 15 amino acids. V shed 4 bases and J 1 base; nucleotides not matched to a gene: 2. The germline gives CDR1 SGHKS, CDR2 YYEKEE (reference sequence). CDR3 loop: CASSRTGGSNQPQHF. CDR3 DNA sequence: TGTGCCAGCAGCCGGACAGGGGGAAGCAATCAGCCCCAGCATTTT.

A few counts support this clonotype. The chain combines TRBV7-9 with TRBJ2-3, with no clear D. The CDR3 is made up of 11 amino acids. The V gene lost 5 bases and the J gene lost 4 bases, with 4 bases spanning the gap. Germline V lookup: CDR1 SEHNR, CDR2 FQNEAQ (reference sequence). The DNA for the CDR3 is TGTGCCAGCAGCCGTTCAGATACGCAGTATTTT. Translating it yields CASSRSDTQYF.

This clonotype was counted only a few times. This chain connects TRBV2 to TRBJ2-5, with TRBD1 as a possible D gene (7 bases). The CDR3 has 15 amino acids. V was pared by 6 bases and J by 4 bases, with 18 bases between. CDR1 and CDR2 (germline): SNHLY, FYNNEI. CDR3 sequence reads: CASSGGTAGTETQYF. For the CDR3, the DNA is TGTGCCAGCAGCGGCGGGACAGCTGGAACAGAGACCCAGTACTTC.

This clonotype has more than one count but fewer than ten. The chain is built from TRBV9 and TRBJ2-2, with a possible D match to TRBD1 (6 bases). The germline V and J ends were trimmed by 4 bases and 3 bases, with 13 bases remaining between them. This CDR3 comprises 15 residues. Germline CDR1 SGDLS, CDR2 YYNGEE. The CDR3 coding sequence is TGTGCCAGCAGCCCTTCTACAGGGCACACCGGGGAGCTGTTTTTT. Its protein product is CASSPSTGHTGELFF.

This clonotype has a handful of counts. In DNA, the CDR3 is TGTGCCAGCACCGGGACAGTCTATGGCTACACCTTC. It yields the protein CASTGTVYGYTF. V and J are TRBV28 and TRBJ1-2; 7 bases are shared with TRBD1. Trimming at V came to 7 bases and at J to 4 bases, leaving 3 bases not matched to a gene. CDR3 size: 12 residues. The germline CDR1 and CDR2 sequences are MDHEN and SYDVKM.

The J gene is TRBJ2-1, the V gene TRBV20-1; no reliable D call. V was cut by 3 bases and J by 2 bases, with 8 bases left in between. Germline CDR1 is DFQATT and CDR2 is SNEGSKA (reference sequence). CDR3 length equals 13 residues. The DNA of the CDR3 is TGCAGTGCTAGCCTACGACCCTACAATGAGCAGTTCTTC. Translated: CSASLRPYNEQFF.

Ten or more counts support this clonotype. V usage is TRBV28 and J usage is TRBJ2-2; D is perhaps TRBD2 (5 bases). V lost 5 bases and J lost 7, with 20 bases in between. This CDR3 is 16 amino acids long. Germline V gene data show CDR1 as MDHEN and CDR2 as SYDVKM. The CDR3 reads CASSLLSSGRGGELFF. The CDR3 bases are TGTGCCAGCAGTCTCCTATCCTCGGGCCGGGGCGGGGAGCTGTTTTTT.

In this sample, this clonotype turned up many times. CDR3 sequence reads: CASKGGVSTDTQYF. The CDR3 DNA reads as TGTGCCAGCAAGGGCGGAGTTAGCACAGATACGCAGTATTTT. The rearrangement joins TRBV2 to TRBJ2-3; the D is unclear. Germline loops: CDR1 SNHLY, CDR2 FYNNEI. The V gene lost 7 bases and the J gene lost 0 bases, with 11 bases spanning the gap. The CDR3 is made up of 14 amino acids.

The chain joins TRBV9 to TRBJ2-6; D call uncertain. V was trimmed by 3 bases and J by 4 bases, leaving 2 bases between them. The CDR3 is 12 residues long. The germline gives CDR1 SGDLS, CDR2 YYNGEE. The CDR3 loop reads CASSAGANVLTF. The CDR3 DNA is TGTGCCAGCAGCGCAGGGGCCAACGTCCTGACTTTC.

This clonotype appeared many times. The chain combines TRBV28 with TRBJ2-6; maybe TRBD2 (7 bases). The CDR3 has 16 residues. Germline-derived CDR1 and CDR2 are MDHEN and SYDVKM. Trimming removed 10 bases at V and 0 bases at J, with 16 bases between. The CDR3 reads CATYMGGGSGANVLTF. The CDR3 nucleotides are TGTGCCACCTACATGGGAGGGGGCTCTGGGGCCAACGTCCTGACTTTC. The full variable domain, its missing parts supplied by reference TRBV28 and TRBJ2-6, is DVKVTQSSRYLVKRTGEKVFLECVQDMDHENMFWYRQDPGLGLRLIYFSYDVKMKEKGDIPEGYSVSREKKERFSLILESASTNQTSMYLCATYMGGGSGANVLTFGAGSRLTVL.

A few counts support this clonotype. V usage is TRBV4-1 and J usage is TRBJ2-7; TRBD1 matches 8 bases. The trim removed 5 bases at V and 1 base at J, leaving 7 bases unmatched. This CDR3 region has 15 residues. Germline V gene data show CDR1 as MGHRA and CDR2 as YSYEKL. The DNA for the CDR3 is TGCGCCAGCAGCACCGGACAGGGTCCGTCCTACGAGCAGTACTTC. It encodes CASSTGQGPSYEQYF.